The 3 T cell receptor beta chains reported below all come from one sample, sequenced in a study of T-cell reconstitution after alpha-beta-depleted transplantation in children. Preparation of the TCRbeta library was carried out with unique molecular identifiers. MiXCR, run by TCRdb on the PCR reads, gives a single entry per CDR3 protein. The data hold around 800,000 distinct CDR3 sequences, with around 17% observed a single time. The sample consisted of PBMCs, mostly from graft donor cells, taken 360 days after TCRalphabeta/CD19-depleted stem cell transplant. These receptors were collected from a male patient aged 5 to 17 who had a stem cell transplant for acute lymphoblastic leukemia, so the T cells may come from the graft donor.

This clonotype has just a few counts. The chain is built from TRBV20-1 and TRBJ2-5; D uncertain. Trimming removed 0 bases at V and 3 bases at J, with 5 bases between. Per the germline V gene, CDR1 is DFQATT and CDR2 is SNEGSKA (reference sequence). CDR3 length equals 12 residues. The CDR3 region is CSARDPEETQYF. The CDR3 DNA reads TGCAGTGCTAGAGATCCGGAAGAGACCCAGTACTTC.

The sample holds a few counts of this clonotype. The CDR3 is CASSVDSGLRYEQYF. CDR3 in DNA: TGTGCCAGCAGCGTAGATAGCGGACTACGGTACGAGCAGTACTTC. The V gene is TRBV9, the J gene TRBJ2-7, with D perhaps TRBD2 (6 bases). Germline CDR1 and CDR2: SGDLS and YYNGEE. V lost 0 bases and J 4 bases, leaving 14 bases between the germline ends. The CDR3 has 15 amino acids.

In the case of this clonotype: The CDR3 carries no conserved terminal phenylalanine or tryptophan, so it likely arises from a read error. The chain joins TRBV4-2 to TRBJ1-2, with 8 bases fitting TRBD1. The CDR3 sequence is 14 residues long. V shed 8 bases and J 4 bases; nucleotides not matched to a gene: 9. In germline, CDR1 is LGHNA, CDR2 YNFKEQ. The CDR3 DNA reads TGTGCCAGCGGACCGGGACAGGCAGCCTATGGCTACACCTAC. Translated, it gives CASGPGQAAYGYTY.